This is a list of T cell receptor beta chains from one sample in a study of cytomegalovirus exposure and HLA in healthy donors. Sequencing used immunoSEQ multiplex PCR; TCRdb keeps in-frame clones, though not all of them. The sample lists about 200,000 clones, around 82% seen once, with just under 3% in the top ten. The sequenced sample consisted of PBMCs. The source is a woman under 40 in good health and CMV-seronegative. Both conserved end residues are part of each CDR3. Each record gives: J gene, clone size, V gene, D gene, CDR3 DNA, CDR3 protein. D genes are given only for firm matches. Clone size, where shown, is once, few, many, or a class for clones that have expanded.

J: TRBJ2-7; size: once; V: TRBV13; D: TRBD2; DNA: TGTGCCAGCAGCTTAGGCCTGGGACTAGGCTACGAGCAGTACTTC; CDR3: CASSLGLGLGYEQYF
J: TRBJ1-1; size: once; V: TRBV6-5; D: NA; DNA: TGTGCCAGCAGTTACTCTAGATGGGGAGGTGACACTGAAGCTTTCTTT; CDR3: CASSYSRWGGDTEAFF
J: TRBJ2-5; size: NA; V: TRBV5-1; D: NA; DNA: TGCGCCAGCAGCTTGGCGGGTAGCAGCGAGACCCAGTACTTC; CDR3: CASSLAGSSETQYF
J: TRBJ2-5; size: NA; V: TRBV4-2; D: TRBD2; DNA: TGTGCCAGCAGCCAACGTTCCGGGACTAGCTTCACCAATCGTAATTTGGAGACCCAGTACTTC; CDR3: CASSQRSGTSFTNRNLETQYF
J: TRBJ1-2; size: NA; V: TRBV7-9; D: TRBD1; DNA: TGTGCCAGCAGCCAGACAGGGGCCAATAACTATGGCTACACCTTC; CDR3: CASSQTGANNYGYTF
J: TRBJ1-1; size: NA; V: TRBV5-1; D: NA; DNA: TGCGCCAGCAGCTTGACGCATGGTTTCCGGGAAGCTTTCTTT; CDR3: CASSLTHGFREAFF
J: TRBJ1-1; size: NA; V: TRBV2; D: NA; DNA: TGTGCCAGCAGTGAAATTGGGAGGGCCGAGAACACTGAAGCTTTCTTT; CDR3: CASSEIGRAENTEAFF
J: TRBJ2-7; size: NA; V: TRBV5-1; D: TRBD2; DNA: TGCGCCAGCAGCCAAGGACTAGCGGGAGCTTACGAGCAGTACTTC; CDR3: CASSQGLAGAYEQYF
J: TRBJ1-2; size: NA; V: TRBV5-6; D: NA; DNA: TGTGCCAGCAGCTTGGGACCAAGCGGCACCTATGGCTACACCTTC; CDR3: CASSLGPSGTYGYTF
J: TRBJ2-7; size: NA; V: TRBV15; D: TRBD2; DNA: TGTGCCACCAGCCGGGCAGGGGCTAGCGGGGACGGGGAGCAGTACTTC; CDR3: CATSRAGASGDGEQYF
J: TRBJ1-1; size: few; V: TRBV4-1; D: NA; DNA: TGCGCCAGCAGCCATGGGGCCCTAAGGACTGAAGCTTTCTTT; CDR3: CASSHGALRTEAFF
J: TRBJ2-1; size: once; V: TRBV6-1; D: NA; DNA: TGTGCCAGCAGTGAACCAGGCCTCCGATGGGATGAGCAGTTCTTC; CDR3: CASSEPGLRWDEQFF
J: TRBJ2-1; size: NA; V: TRBV29-1; D: NA; DNA: TGCAGCGCTCCGGGACTGTCCTACAATGAGCAGTTCTTC; CDR3: CSAPGLSYNEQFF
J: TRBJ2-5; size: NA; V: TRBV19; D: NA; DNA: TGTGCCAGTAGTATCCAGGGGGGAGGAGAGACCCAGTACTTC; CDR3: CASSIQGGGETQYF
J: TRBJ2-7; size: NA; V: TRBV27; D: NA; DNA: TGTGCCAGCAGCTGGGCCATCAGCTCCTACGAGCAGTACTTC; CDR3: CASSWAISSYEQYF
J: TRBJ2-1; size: few; V: TRBV7-6; D: TRBD2; DNA: TGTGCCAGCAGCTTAGTCTTAGCGGGGGGGCCGCATGAGCAGTTCTTC; CDR3: CASSLVLAGGPHEQFF
J: TRBJ1-1; size: NA; V: TRBV6-1; D: NA; DNA: TGTGCCAGCGCGTTGAACACTGAAGCTTTCTTT; CDR3: CASALNTEAFF
J: TRBJ1-5; size: NA; V: TRBV4-1; D: NA; DNA: TGCGCCAGCAGCCAAGAAGGACGGGGGGAAGTTCAGCCCCAGCATTTT; CDR3: CASSQEGRGEVQPQHF
J: TRBJ1-4; size: NA; V: TRBV9; D: TRBD1; DNA: TGTGCCAGCAGCGTAGGGACAGGGGTTAATGAAAAACTGTTTTTT; CDR3: CASSVGTGVNEKLFF
J: TRBJ1-1; size: NA; V: TRBV25-1; D: NA; DNA: TGTGCCAGCGATCGGGGGGGTGCTGAAGCTTTCTTT; CDR3: CASDRGGAEAFF
J: TRBJ2-1; size: NA; V: TRBV18; D: TRBD2; DNA: TGTGCCAGCTCACCACCGGCTAGCGGCTACAATGAGCAGTTCTTC; CDR3: CASSPPASGYNEQFF
J: TRBJ2-1; size: NA; V: TRBV30; D: NA; DNA: TGTGCCTGGAGTGTACTAAGCGGTGAGCAGTTCTTC; CDR3: CAWSVLSGEQFF
J: TRBJ2-1; size: NA; V: TRBV2; D: TRBD2; DNA: TGTGCCAGCAGTGAGAGGACTAGCGGACTAAGTGAGCAGTTCTTC; CDR3: CASSERTSGLSEQFF
J: TRBJ2-1; size: NA; V: TRBV5-1; D: NA; DNA: TGCGCCAGCAGCTCCACCGCGAGGGAGCAGTTCTTC; CDR3: CASSSTAREQFF
J: TRBJ1-6; size: medium-sized; V: TRBV5-1; D: NA; DNA: TGCGCCAGCAGCCCTCAGGGGTCCTCCTATAATTCACCCCTCCACTTT; CDR3: CASSPQGSSYNSPLHF
J: TRBJ2-7; size: NA; V: TRBV18; D: TRBD2; DNA: TGTGCCAGCTCACCCACCCTAGCGGGAGCCGAGCAGTACTTC; CDR3: CASSPTLAGAEQYF
J: TRBJ2-3; size: NA; V: TRBV6-5; D: TRBD2; DNA: TGTGCCAGCAGTTTCAGCGGGAGGGTAGATACGCAGTATTTT; CDR3: CASSFSGRVDTQYF
J: TRBJ1-1; size: NA; V: TRBV28; D: NA; DNA: TGTGCCAGCAGTTTAACCTCCAGGCCAGGGGCTGAAGCTTTCTTT; CDR3: CASSLTSRPGAEAFF
J: TRBJ2-3; size: NA; V: TRBV13; D: TRBD2; DNA: TGTGCCAGCAGCTCTCGACTAGCGGGCACAGATACGCAGTATTTT; CDR3: CASSSRLAGTDTQYF
J: TRBJ1-1; size: few; V: TRBV6-5; D: TRBD1; DNA: TGTGCCAGCACCAGGGGGACTGAAGCTTTCTTT; CDR3: CASTRGTEAFF
J: TRBJ2-5; size: NA; V: TRBV2; D: TRBD1; DNA: TGTGCCAGCAGTGCTTACAGGGGCCAAGAGACCCAGTACTTC; CDR3: CASSAYRGQETQYF
J: TRBJ1-2; size: NA; V: TRBV29-1; D: TRBD1; DNA: TGCAGCGTTTTGGGGGACAGGTTCTCTTATGGCTACACCTTC; CDR3: CSVLGDRFSYGYTF
J: TRBJ2-7; size: once; V: TRBV30; D: NA; DNA: TGTGCCTGGGACAGGTCCTACGAGCAGTACTTC; CDR3: CAWDRSYEQYF
J: TRBJ1-2; size: few; V: TRBV5-1; D: TRBD1; DNA: TGCGCCAGCAGCTTGGGTCCTACAGGGGCCATCTATGGCTACCCCTTC; CDR3: CASSLGPTGAIYGYPF
J: TRBJ1-6; size: NA; V: TRBV4-1; D: NA; DNA: TGCGCCAGCAGCCAAGGCGCCTATAATTCACCCCTCCACTTT; CDR3: CASSQGAYNSPLHF
J: TRBJ2-7; size: NA; V: TRBV29-1; D: TRBD1; DNA: TGCAGCGTTGAAGACCAGGGGGCAGGGGACGAGCAGTACTTC; CDR3: CSVEDQGAGDEQYF
J: TRBJ2-1; size: NA; V: TRBV2; D: NA; DNA: TGTGCCAGCAGTGCCAGGGCCTACAATGAGCAGTTCTTC; CDR3: CASSARAYNEQFF
J: TRBJ2-5; size: NA; V: TRBV2; D: TRBD1; DNA: TGTGCCAGCAGCGTAAGAGGGGGCCGGGAGACCCAGTACTTC; CDR3: CASSVRGGRETQYF
J: TRBJ1-2; size: NA; V: TRBV27; D: NA; DNA: TGTGCCAGCAGTTTTCAGGGCCCCTGGGGCTATGGCTACACCTTC; CDR3: CASSFQGPWGYGYTF
J: TRBJ1-1; size: NA; V: TRBV25-1; D: NA; DNA: TGTGCCAGCCGCGCTTTCCAGAACACTGAAGCTTTCTTT; CDR3: CASRAFQNTEAFF
J: TRBJ2-7; size: NA; V: TRBV6-4; D: TRBD1; DNA: TGTGCCAGCAGTGCCCGGACAGGCCCAGACTACGAGCAGTACTTC; CDR3: CASSARTGPDYEQYF
J: TRBJ2-1; size: NA; V: TRBV2; D: NA; DNA: TGTGCCAGCAGCCTCATTGGGAAAGCGGCCAACAATGAGCAGTTCTTC; CDR3: CASSLIGKAANNEQFF
J: TRBJ2-7; size: NA; V: TRBV2; D: TRBD1; DNA: TGTGCCATCGTTGCCCGGGACAGGGGCTACGAGCAGTACTTC; CDR3: CAIVARDRGYEQYF
J: TRBJ2-7; size: NA; V: TRBV11-1; D: TRBD1; DNA: TGTGCCAGCAGCCCCCAATTTGGACAGGGTGGGAACTTC; CDR3: CASSPQFGQGGNF
J: TRBJ2-3; size: NA; V: TRBV29-1; D: TRBD1; DNA: TGCAGCGTTGAAGTCGGGACAGGGTGGTCAGATACGCAGTATTTT; CDR3: CSVEVGTGWSDTQYF
J: TRBJ2-7; size: NA; V: TRBV30; D: NA; DNA: TGTGCCTGGAGTGTGGGTCGGGGGAGCTCCTACGAGCAGTACTTC; CDR3: CAWSVGRGSSYEQYF
J: TRBJ2-7; size: once; V: TRBV18; D: TRBD1; DNA: TGTGCCAGCTCCATAAACAGGGGCCGCTACTACGAGCAGTACTTC; CDR3: CASSINRGRYYEQYF
J: TRBJ2-7; size: NA; V: TRBV30; D: TRBD2; DNA: TGTGCCTGGAGTGTAAGCAGGGTGGCGGGGGGAAACTACGAGCAGTACTTC; CDR3: CAWSVSRVAGGNYEQYF
J: TRBJ1-3; size: once; V: TRBV30; D: NA; DNA: TGTGCCTGGAGTATAGGAAACACCATATATTTT; CDR3: CAWSIGNTIYF
J: TRBJ2-7; size: NA; V: TRBV5-1; D: NA; DNA: TGCGCCAGCAGTCCCCAGGGTGGGGACTACGAGCAGTACTTC; CDR3: CASSPQGGDYEQYF
J: TRBJ1-2; size: NA; V: TRBV27; D: NA; DNA: TGTGCCAGCAGTTTAATAGGACAGTATGACTACCCCTTC; CDR3: CASSLIGQYDYPF
J: TRBJ2-3; size: few; V: TRBV7-9; D: NA; DNA: TGTGCCAGCAGCCGATCGGGGACAGATACGCAGTATTTT; CDR3: CASSRSGTDTQYF
J: TRBJ2-5; size: NA; V: TRBV5-1; D: TRBD2; DNA: TGCGCCAGCAGCCCGGGACTAGCGGGCGAAGAGACCCAGTACTTC; CDR3: CASSPGLAGEETQYF
J: TRBJ2-7; size: NA; V: TRBV5-1; D: TRBD2; DNA: TGCGCCAGCAGCTTCGGCGGGAGCTACGAGCAGTACTTC; CDR3: CASSFGGSYEQYF
J: TRBJ2-7; size: NA; V: TRBV28; D: TRBD1; DNA: TGTGCCAGCAGTCCGGGACAGGGCTACGAGCAGTACTTC; CDR3: CASSPGQGYEQYF
J: TRBJ2-2; size: NA; V: TRBV4-1; D: NA; DNA: TGCGCCAGCAGCCAAGTGAAACACCGGGAGCTGTTTTTT; CDR3: CASSQVKHRELFF
J: TRBJ1-1; size: NA; V: TRBV2; D: TRBD1; DNA: TGTGCCAGTCACAGGGGAGAATGGGACACTGAAGCTTTCTTT; CDR3: CASHRGEWDTEAFF